Sequencing of this TCR beta chain was carried out in a study of T-cell reconstitution after alpha-beta-depleted transplantation in children. TCRbeta library preparation incorporated unique molecular identifiers. MiXCR was run by TCRdb on the PCR reads, yielding one entry per CDR3 protein. This sample yields some 100,000 distinct CDR3 sequences, of which about 14% are seen a single time; 15% to 20% belongs to the top ten. This clonotype was counted ten times or more. What it binds is unknown. General study results and limits: By one year post-transplant, T-cell counts and diversity largely arose from T cells that were newly produced. Surviving recipient T cells and intrathymic progenitors accounted for some patients' high TCRbeta diversity at day 60.

CDR1 is DFQATT, CDR2 SNEGSKA, per germline (reference sequence). The J segment lost 6 bases and the V segment lost 6 bases, leaving 9 bases of the junction unmatched. The CDR3 extends over 13 amino acids. The specimen comprised PBMCs, mostly from graft donor cells, sampled 180 days after TCRalphabeta/CD19-depleted stem cell transplant. The chain links TRBV20-1 to TRBJ2-3, with TRBD1 matching over 7 bases. The clonotype comes from a male patient aged 2 to 9 who had a stem cell transplant for acute lymphoblastic leukemia, so the T cells may come from the graft donor. CDR3 in amino acids: CSAVGQVEDTQYF. As DNA, the CDR3 is TGCAGTGCGGTCGGACAGGTTGAGGATACGCAGTATTTT.